This TCR beta chain stems from a study of regulatory dendritic cells for organ transplantation. Study-wide points: Resting memory CD8+ T cells held the most alloreactive clonotypes.

Sorted subsets were CFSE-labeled and cultured 4 to 6 days with allogeneic dendritic cells. Sequenced by immunoSEQ multiplex PCR; TCRdb stores in-frame clones only, minus some. The table lists about 12,000 clones, less than 70% of them singletons. With regard to this clone: The antigen is unknown.

The CDR3 runs to 14 residues. Trimming removed 10 bases from V and 6 bases from J; junction bases left unmatched: 7. Germline V gives CDR1 MNHNS, CDR2 SASEGT. The source material was naive CD8+ T cells from blood cultured with dendritic cells. Subset denoted: CD45RA+ naive T cells. The chain combines TRBV6-1 with TRBJ2-1; 12 nucleotides agree with TRBD2. This TCR derives from a human donor in good health. CDR3 in amino acids: CATTRTSGANEQFF. In DNA form, the CDR3 reads TGTGCCACCACAAGGACTAGCGGGGCCAATGAGCAGTTCTTC.